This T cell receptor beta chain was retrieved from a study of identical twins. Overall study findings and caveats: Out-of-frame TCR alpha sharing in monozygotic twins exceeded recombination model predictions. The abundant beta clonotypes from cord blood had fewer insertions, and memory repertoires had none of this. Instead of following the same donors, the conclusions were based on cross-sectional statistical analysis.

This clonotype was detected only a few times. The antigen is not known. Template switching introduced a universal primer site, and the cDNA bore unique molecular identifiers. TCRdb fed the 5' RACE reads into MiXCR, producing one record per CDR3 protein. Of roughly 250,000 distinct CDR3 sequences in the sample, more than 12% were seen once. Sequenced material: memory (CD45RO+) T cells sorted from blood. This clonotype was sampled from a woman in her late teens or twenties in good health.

The CDR3 reads CASSLIALSSTDTQYF. The CDR3 region has the DNA TGTGCCAGCAGCTTAATTGCACTATCAAGCACAGATACGCAGTATTTT. The rearrangement links TRBV7-2 to TRBJ2-3, with unresolved D. The CDR3 covers 16 residues. Trimming took off 2 bases at V and 0 bases at J, with 12 bases between the two ends. From germline, CDR1 is SGHTA and CDR2 FQGNSA.